These 14 T cell receptor beta chains were sequenced from one sample in a study of T-cell reconstitution after alpha-beta-depleted transplantation in children. Unique molecular identifiers were built into the TCRbeta library. In TCRdb, the PCR reads were re-called with MiXCR into one record per CDR3 protein. The data hold roughly 220,000 distinct CDR3 sequences, with about 12% observed a single time. The sequencing used PBMCs from the stem cell graft donor, collected from the stem cell graft. The receptors originated from a human donor who donated a stem cell graft to a child with acute lymphoblastic leukemia.

This clonotype was observed at least ten times. The J gene is TRBJ1-4, the V gene TRBV12-3 or TRBV12-4, with D unresolved. CDR3 length: 16 residues. Trimming cost V 6 bases and J 5 bases, with 19 bases left between them. CDR3 nucleotide sequence: TGTGCCAGCAGCTCTCTTTTCGCAGCCACGAATGAAAAACTGTTTTTT. It is translated as CASSSLFAATNEKLFF.

This clonotype has at least ten counts. The V and J genes are TRBV20-1 and TRBJ1-1; D not resolved. The CDR3 runs to 14 residues. CDR1 is DFQATT and CDR2 is SNEGSKA in the germline V gene (reference sequence). Trimming cost V 5 bases and J 1 base, with 14 bases left between them. This chain's CDR3 is CSAALGKSNTEAFF. DNA for the CDR3: TGCAGTGCTGCTTTGGGGAAATCGAACACTGAAGCTTTCTTT.

In this sample, this clonotype turned up many times. The genes are TRBV12-3 or TRBV12-4 and TRBJ2-5; TRBD2 is a possible D gene (5 bases). The CDR3 totals 15 residues. The V end was cut by 10 bases, the J end by 5 bases, with 23 bases between. CDR3 in DNA: TGTGCCACCTCGTCGCGGAGCGGACCCCTGGAGACCCAGTACTTC. Its translation is CATSSRSGPLETQYF.

There are many counts of this clonotype. This chain connects TRBV9 to TRBJ1-2; D is unresolved. The CDR3 loop spans 13 amino acids. The germline V gene encodes CDR1 SGDLS and CDR2 YYNGEE. Trimming pared 0 bases from V and 8 bases from J, leaving 11 bases between. Here the CDR3 DNA reads TGTGCCAGCAGCGTAGCAGTAGGGCAAGGCTACACCTTC. Its protein product is CASSVAVGQGYTF. The complete variable domain, with remaining parts taken from reference TRBV9 and TRBJ1-2, reads DSGVTQTPKHLITATGQRVTLRCSPRSGDLSVYWYQQSLDQGLQFLIQYYNGEERAKGNILERFSAQQFPDLHSELNLSSLELGDSALYFCASSVAVGQGYTFGSGTRLTVV.

This clonotype appeared many times. The chain links TRBV7-2 to TRBJ2-3, with TRBD2 as a possible D gene (6 bases). The CDR3 runs to 14 residues. V gave up 5 bases and J gave up 6 bases, with 15 bases separating them. From germline, CDR1 is SGHTA and CDR2 FQGNSA. CDR3 protein: CASSLRASADTQYF. DNA for the CDR3: TGTGCCAGCAGCCTCCGGGCTAGCGCTGATACGCAGTATTTT.

This clonotype was detected ten times or more. The DNA of the CDR3 is TGTGCCAGCAGCCAAGCGGGAGTTCCCGAGCAGTACTTC. Its protein is CASSQAGVPEQYF. The chain combines TRBV12-3 or TRBV12-4 with TRBJ2-7, with 8 nucleotides matching TRBD2. This CDR3 is 13 amino acids long. The V segment lost 6 bases and the J segment 6 bases; nucleotides outside the gene matches: 7.

This clonotype came up many times. This chain connects TRBV10-3 to TRBJ2-7; D is undetermined. There are 12 residues in the CDR3. Germline-derived CDR1 and CDR2 are ENHRY and SYGVKD. With 8 bases removed from V and 2 bases from J, the gap between germline ends came to 10 bases. The CDR3 reads CAIGRPTYEQYF. The CDR3 nucleotides read TGTGCCATCGGGCGTCCCACCTACGAGCAGTACTTC.

This clonotype was seen at least ten times. The chain has TRBV10-3 and TRBJ2-3; 9 bases fit TRBD1. The V gene's germline CDR1 is ENHRY and CDR2 SYGVKD. Trimming removed 5 bases from V and 3 bases from J; junction bases left unmatched: 9. The length of the CDR3 is 16 residues. The DNA of the CDR3 is TGTGCCATCAGTACGGACAGGGGAATCGGGACAGATACGCAGTATTTT. Translating it yields CAISTDRGIGTDTQYF.

As concerns this clonotype: Since a much larger clone is just one base distant, this may be a read error. This chain connects TRBV10-3 to TRBJ2-1; D unclear. Per germline, CDR1 ENHRY and CDR2 SYGVKD. This CDR3 contains 12 residues. The CDR3 coding sequence is TGTACCATCAGTGAGTCGAAAAATGAGCAGTTCTTC. Its protein product is CTISESKNEQFF.

This clonotype was recorded many times. The chain couples TRBV12-3 or TRBV12-4 to TRBJ2-3; D may be TRBD2 (5 bases). The CDR3 spans 15 residues. V lost 2 bases to trimming and J lost 2 bases, with 11 bases between them. Written as DNA, the CDR3 is TGTGCCAGCAGTTTATACCTTAGCGACACAGATACGCAGTATTTT. Translated: CASSLYLSDTDTQYF.

This clonotype was counted only a few times. V is TRBV20-1 and J is TRBJ2-3; 8 bases match TRBD2. Germline CDR1 is DFQATT and CDR2 is SNEGSKA (reference sequence). The ends lost 1 base at V and 6 bases at J; junction bases unmatched: 9. The CDR3 covers 15 residues. The DNA for the CDR3 is TGCAGTGCTAGAGCCAGCGGGGGACTTCGGGATACGCAGTATTTT. Translation gives CSARASGGLRDTQYF.

There are many counts of this clonotype. This rearrangement joins TRBV5-1 to TRBJ2-1; 9 bases align to TRBD2. Germline CDR1 and CDR2: SGHRS and YFSETQ. V was clipped by 6 bases and J by 2 bases; unmatched bases: 6. This CDR3 spans 15 amino acids. As DNA, the CDR3 is TGCGCCAGCACCCGTAGCGGGAGCACCTACAATGAGCAGTTCTTC. Translated: CASTRSGSTYNEQFF.

The chain combines TRBV20-1 with TRBJ2-3; 9 bases agree with TRBD2. The trim removed 0 bases at V and 4 bases at J, leaving 11 bases unmatched. The CDR3 runs to 17 residues. The germline V gene encodes CDR1 DFQATT and CDR2 SNEGSKA (reference sequence). CDR3 residues: CSARDIGAGGPSDTQYF. In nucleotides, the CDR3 is TGCAGTGCTAGAGATATAGGCGCGGGAGGGCCGTCAGATACGCAGTATTTT.

The sample holds many counts of this clonotype. This chain links TRBV10-3 with TRBJ2-1; possibly TRBD2 for D (5 bases). Germline V lookup: CDR1 ENHRY, CDR2 SYGVKD. The CDR3 is made up of 14 amino acids. Trimming took off 1 base at V and 5 bases at J, with 9 bases between the two ends. The CDR3 is CAISEFRGDNEQFF. The CDR3 DNA sequence: TGTGCCATCAGTGAGTTCCGGGGAGACAATGAGCAGTTCTTC.